The table lists the clone carrying this T cell receptor beta chain with many counts. No antigen is known for it. The sample belongs to a study of blood T cells in healthy people across ages. Each sample provided at least 5 micrograms of extracted total RNA. The length of the CDR3 is 14 residues. CDR1 SGHRS and CDR2 YFSETQ come from the germline V gene. Unmatched junction bases numbered 6, after V lost 4 bases and J lost 2 bases. A second 7 to 11 cycle PCR used barcoded and J-beta primers. MiXCR was run by TCRdb on the 5' RACE reads, yielding one entry per CDR3 protein. The profile shows 600,000 or so distinct CDR3 sequences, about 30% of them singletons. Study findings and constraints: There was no known CMV status for donors, so expanded clonotype changes were possibly confounded. Both naive CD4+ cell counts and diversity were greater in long-lived donors than in aged donors.

The J gene is TRBJ2-7, the V gene TRBV5-1; TRBD1 matches 7 bases. This sequence originates from a woman older than 75 in good health. The sample consisted of blood. The DNA for the CDR3 is TGCGCCAGCAGCCAGGACAGGCCAACCTACGAGCAGTACTTC. Encoded protein: CASSQDRPTYEQYF. Complete variable domain (other parts from reference TRBV5-1 and TRBJ2-7): KAGVTQTPRYLIKTRGQQVTLSCSPISGHRSVSWYQQTPGQGLQFLFEYFSETQRNKGNFPGRFSGRQFSNSRSEMNVSTLELGDSALYLCASSQDRPTYEQYFGPGTRLTVT.